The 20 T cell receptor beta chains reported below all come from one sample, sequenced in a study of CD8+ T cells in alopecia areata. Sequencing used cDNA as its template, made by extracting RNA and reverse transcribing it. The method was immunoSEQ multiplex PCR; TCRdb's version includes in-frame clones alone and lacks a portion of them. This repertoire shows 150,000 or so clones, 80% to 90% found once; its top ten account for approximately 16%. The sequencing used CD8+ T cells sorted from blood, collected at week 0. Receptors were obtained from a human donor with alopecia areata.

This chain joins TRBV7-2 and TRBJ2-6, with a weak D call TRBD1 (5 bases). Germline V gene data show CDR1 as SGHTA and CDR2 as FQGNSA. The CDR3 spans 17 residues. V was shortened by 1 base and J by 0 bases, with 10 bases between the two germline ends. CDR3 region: CASSLEPGNSGANVLTF. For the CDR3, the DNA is TGTGCCAGCAGCTTAGAGCCAGGGAACTCTGGGGCCAACGTCCTGACTTTC.

CDR3 in DNA: TGTGCCAGCAGCTTCTCGGGGCGCACAGATACGCAGTATTTT. Its protein product is CASSFSGRTDTQYF. The genes are TRBV5-6 and TRBJ2-3; TRBD1 or TRBD2 may be the D gene (5 bases each). V lost 2 bases and J lost 1, with 8 bases in between. The germline V gene has CDR1 SGHDT and CDR2 YYEEEE. This CDR3 has 14 residues.

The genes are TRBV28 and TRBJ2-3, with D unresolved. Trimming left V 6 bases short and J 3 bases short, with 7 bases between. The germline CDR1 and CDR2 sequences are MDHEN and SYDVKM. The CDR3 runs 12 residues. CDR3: CASSLTTDTQYF. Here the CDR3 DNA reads TGTGCCAGCAGCCTCACGACAGATACGCAGTATTTT.

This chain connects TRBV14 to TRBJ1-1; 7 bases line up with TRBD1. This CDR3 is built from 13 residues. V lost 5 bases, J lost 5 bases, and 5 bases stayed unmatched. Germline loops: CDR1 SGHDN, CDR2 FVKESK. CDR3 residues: CASSNTGETEAFF. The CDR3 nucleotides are TGTGCCAGCAGCAATACAGGGGAAACTGAAGCTTTCTTT.

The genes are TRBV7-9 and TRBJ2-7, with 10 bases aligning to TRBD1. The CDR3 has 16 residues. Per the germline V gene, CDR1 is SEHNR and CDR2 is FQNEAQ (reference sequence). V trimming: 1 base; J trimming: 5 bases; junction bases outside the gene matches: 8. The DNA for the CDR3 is TGTGCCAGCAGCTTAGGATTTGGGACAGGGGATGACGAGCAGTACTTC. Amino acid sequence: CASSLGFGTGDDEQYF.

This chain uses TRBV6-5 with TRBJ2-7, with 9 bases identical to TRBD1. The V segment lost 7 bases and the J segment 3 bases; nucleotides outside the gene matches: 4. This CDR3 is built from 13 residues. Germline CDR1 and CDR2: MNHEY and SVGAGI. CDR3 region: CASNPGQGYEQYF. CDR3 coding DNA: TGTGCCAGCAATCCGGGACAGGGCTACGAGCAGTACTTC.

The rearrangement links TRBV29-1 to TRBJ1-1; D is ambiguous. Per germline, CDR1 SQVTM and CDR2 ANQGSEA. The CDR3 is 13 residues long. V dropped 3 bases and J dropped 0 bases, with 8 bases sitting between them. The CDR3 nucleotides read TGCAGCGTTGACAAGGATTTGAACACTGAAGCTTTCTTT. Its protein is CSVDKDLNTEAFF.

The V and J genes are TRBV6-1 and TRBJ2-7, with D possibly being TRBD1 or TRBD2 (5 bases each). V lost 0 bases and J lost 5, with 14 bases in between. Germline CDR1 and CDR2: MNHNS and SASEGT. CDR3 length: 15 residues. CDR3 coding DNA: TGTGCCAGCAGTGAAGCGGGGGTACCGAGCGACGAGCAGTACTTC. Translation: CASSEAGVPSDEQYF.

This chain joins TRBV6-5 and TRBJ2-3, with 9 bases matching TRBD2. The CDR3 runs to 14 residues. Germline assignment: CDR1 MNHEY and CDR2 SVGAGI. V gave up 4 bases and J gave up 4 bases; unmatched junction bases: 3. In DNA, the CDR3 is TGTGCCAGCAGTTTTAGCGGGGGCTCAGATACGCAGTATTTT. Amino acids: CASSFSGGSDTQYF.

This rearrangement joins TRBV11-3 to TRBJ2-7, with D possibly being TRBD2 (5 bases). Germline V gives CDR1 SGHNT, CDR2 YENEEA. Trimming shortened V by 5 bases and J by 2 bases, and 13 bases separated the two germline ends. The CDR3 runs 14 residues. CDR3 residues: CASSPPGLPYEQYF. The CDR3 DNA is TGTGCCAGCAGCCCCCCGGGGTTGCCCTACGAGCAGTACTTC.

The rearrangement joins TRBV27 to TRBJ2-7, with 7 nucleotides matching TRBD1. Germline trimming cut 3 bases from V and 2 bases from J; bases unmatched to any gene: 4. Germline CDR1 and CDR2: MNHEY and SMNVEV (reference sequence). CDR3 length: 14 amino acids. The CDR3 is CASSFGDSTYEQYF. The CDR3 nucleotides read TGTGCCAGCAGTTTCGGGGACAGCACCTACGAGCAGTACTTC.

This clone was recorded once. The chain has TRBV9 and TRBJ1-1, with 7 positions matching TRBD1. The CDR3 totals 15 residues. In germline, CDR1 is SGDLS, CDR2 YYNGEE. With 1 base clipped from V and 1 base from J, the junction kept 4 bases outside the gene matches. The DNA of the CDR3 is TGTGCCAGCAGCGTACCCACAGGGGAGAACACTGAAGCTTTCTTT. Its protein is CASSVPTGENTEAFF.

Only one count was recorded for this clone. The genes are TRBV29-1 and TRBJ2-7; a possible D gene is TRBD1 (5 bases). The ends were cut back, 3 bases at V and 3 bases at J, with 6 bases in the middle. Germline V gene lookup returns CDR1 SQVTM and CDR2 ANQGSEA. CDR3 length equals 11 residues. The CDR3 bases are TGCAGCGTTGACAGGGACTACGAGCAGTACTTC. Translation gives CSVDRDYEQYF.

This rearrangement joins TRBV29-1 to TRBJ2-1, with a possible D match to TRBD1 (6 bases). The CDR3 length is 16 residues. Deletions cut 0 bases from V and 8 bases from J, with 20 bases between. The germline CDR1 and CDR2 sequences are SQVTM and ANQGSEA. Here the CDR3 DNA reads TGCAGCGTTGAAGATCCCAGGGCAGGGGAATTCCATGAGCAGTTCTTC. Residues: CSVEDPRAGEFHEQFF.

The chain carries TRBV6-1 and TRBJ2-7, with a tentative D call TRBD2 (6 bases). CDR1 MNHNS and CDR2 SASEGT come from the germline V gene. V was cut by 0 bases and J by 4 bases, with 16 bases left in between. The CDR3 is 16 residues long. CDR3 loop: CASSEAGGILRYEQYF. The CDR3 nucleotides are TGTGCCAGCAGTGAAGCCGGCGGGATCTTGAGGTACGAGCAGTACTTC.

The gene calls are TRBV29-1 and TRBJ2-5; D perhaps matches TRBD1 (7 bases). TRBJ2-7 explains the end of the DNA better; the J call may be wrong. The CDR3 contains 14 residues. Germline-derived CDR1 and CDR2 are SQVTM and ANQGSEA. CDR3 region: CSVAPGGSGYEQYF. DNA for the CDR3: TGCAGCGTTGCCCCAGGGGGGAGCGGATACGAGCAGTACTTC.

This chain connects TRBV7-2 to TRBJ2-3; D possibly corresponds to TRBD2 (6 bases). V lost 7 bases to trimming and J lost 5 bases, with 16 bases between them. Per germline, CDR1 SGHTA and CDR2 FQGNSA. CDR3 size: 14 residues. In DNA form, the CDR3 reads TGTGCCAGCAACCAGTGGGAGGTTGGAGATACGCAGTATTTT. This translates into CASNQWEVGDTQYF.

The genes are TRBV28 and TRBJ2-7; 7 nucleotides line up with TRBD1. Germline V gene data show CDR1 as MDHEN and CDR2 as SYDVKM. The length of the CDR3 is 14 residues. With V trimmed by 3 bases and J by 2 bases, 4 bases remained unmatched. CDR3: CASSFFQGAYEQYF. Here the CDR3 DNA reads TGTGCCAGCAGTTTTTTCCAGGGGGCCTACGAGCAGTACTTC.

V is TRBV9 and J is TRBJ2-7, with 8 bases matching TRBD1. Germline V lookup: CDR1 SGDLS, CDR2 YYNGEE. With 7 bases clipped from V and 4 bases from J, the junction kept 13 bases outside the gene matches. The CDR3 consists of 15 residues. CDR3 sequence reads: CASALRTGFGYEQYF. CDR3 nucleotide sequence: TGTGCCAGCGCGCTCAGGACAGGGTTTGGGTACGAGCAGTACTTC.

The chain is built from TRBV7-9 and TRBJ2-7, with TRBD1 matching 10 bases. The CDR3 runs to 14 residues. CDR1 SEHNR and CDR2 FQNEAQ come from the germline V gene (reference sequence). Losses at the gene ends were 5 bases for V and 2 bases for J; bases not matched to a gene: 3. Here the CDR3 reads CASSTTGGPYEQYF. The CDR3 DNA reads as TGTGCCAGCAGCACGACAGGGGGCCCCTACGAGCAGTACTTC.